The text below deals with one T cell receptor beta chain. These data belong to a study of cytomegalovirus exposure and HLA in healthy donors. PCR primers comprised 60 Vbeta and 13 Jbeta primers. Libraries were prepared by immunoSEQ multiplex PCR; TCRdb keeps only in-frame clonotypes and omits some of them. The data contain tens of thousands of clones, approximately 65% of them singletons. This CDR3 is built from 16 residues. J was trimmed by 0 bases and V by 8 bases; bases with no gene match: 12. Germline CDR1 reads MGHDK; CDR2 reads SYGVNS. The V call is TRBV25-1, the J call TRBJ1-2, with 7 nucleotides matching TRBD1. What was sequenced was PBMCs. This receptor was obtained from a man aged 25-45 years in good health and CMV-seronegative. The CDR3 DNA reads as TGTGCCAGCTTCGGACAGGACCCCTTAGCTAACTATGGCTACACCTTC. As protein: CASFGQDPLANYGYTF.